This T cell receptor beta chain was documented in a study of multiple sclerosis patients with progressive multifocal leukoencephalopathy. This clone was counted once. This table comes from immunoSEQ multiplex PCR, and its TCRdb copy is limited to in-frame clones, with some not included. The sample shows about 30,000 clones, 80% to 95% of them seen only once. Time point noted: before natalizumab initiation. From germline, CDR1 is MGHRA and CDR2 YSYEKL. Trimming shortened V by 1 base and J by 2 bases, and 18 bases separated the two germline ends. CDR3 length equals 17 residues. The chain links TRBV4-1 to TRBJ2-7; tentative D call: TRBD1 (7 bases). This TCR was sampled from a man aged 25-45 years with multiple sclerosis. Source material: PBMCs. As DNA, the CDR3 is TGCGCCAGCAGCCAAGTTTGGGGGGCAGGGGGTCCCTACGAGCAGTACTTC. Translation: CASSQVWGAGGPYEQYF.